A selection of T cell receptor beta chains follows, all from one sample in a study of neurological immune-mediated disorders. MiXCR, run by TCRdb on the 5' RACE reads, gives a single entry per CDR3 protein. The sample includes about 66,000 distinct CDR3 sequences, 3.9% of them seen just once. Sequences were obtained from PBMCs. The source is a man between 25 and 39 years old with multiple sclerosis. Both conserved end residues are part of each CDR3. D genes are given only for firm matches. Where a row states a size, it is once, few, many or the class of an expanded clone; other rows omit it.

CDR3aa | CDR3nt | v_gene | abundance | j_gene | d_gene
CASSQLGTEAFF | TGTGCCAGCTCACAACTGGGCACTGAAGCTTTCTTT | TRBV18 | few | TRBJ1-1 | NA
CSVEGQGNEQYF | TGCAGCGTTGAAGGTCAGGGGAACGAGCAGTACTTC | TRBV29-1 | many | TRBJ2-7 | NA
CASSSIRTADTQYF | TGTGCCAGCAGCTCAATCCGGACTGCCGATACGCAGTATTTT | TRBV7-2 | many | TRBJ2-3 | NA
CSARTSGGYNEQFF | TGCAGTGCTAGGACTAGCGGGGGGTACAATGAGCAGTTCTTC | TRBV20-1 | many | TRBJ2-1 | TRBD2
CSARRGLGTEAFF | TGCAGTGCTAGACGGGGGTTGGGCACTGAAGCTTTCTTT | TRBV20-1 | many | TRBJ1-1 | NA
CASSFNPGELNTEAFF | TGTGCCAGCAGTTTTAACCCCGGGGAACTCAACACTGAAGCTTTCTTT | TRBV6-2/TRBV6-3 | many | TRBJ1-1 | NA
CAISAVGLAGAQETQYF | TGTGCCATCAGTGCGGTTGGACTAGCGGGGGCCCAAGAGACCCAGTACTTC | TRBV10-3 | many | TRBJ2-5 | TRBD2
CASSFTEGAGYGYTF | TGTGCCAGCAGCTTTACAGAGGGCGCCGGCTATGGCTACACCTTC | TRBV11-2 | many | TRBJ1-2 | NA
CASSSGGTSSYEQYF | TGCGCCAGCAGCTCTGGGGGGACAAGCTCCTACGAGCAGTACTTC | TRBV5-1 | many | TRBJ2-7 | NA
CASSLVGTTGNTIYF | TGCGCCAGCAGCTTGGTCGGGACAACTGGAAACACCATATATTTT | TRBV5-1 | many | TRBJ1-3 | NA
CASSYGRGRGRTQYF | TGTGCCAGCAGTTACGGGAGGGGCAGGGGAAGAACTCAGTACTTC | TRBV6-5 | many | TRBJ2-5 | NA
CASSLSAGQTNYGYTF | TGCGCCAGCAGCTTGTCGGCAGGGCAGACAAACTATGGCTACACCTTC | TRBV5-1 | many | TRBJ1-2 | NA
CASSKHGTVGVRHSNQPQHF | TGTGCCAGCAGCAAACACGGGACAGTCGGCGTGCGCCATAGCAATCAGCCCCAGCATTTT | TRBV21-1 | many | TRBJ1-5 | NA
CASSLVQSSTDTQYF | TGCGCCAGCAGCTTGGTACAGTCTAGCACAGATACGCAGTATTTT | TRBV5-1 | many | TRBJ2-3 | NA
CASRDSSYEQYF | TGTGCCAGCAGGGACAGCTCCTACGAGCAGTACTTC | TRBV27 | many | TRBJ2-7 | NA
CASTKTGGIPYEQYF | TGTGCCAGCACCAAAACGGGGGGGATCCCCTACGAGCAGTACTTC | TRBV12-3/TRBV12-4 | many | TRBJ2-7 | TRBD2
CASSQDWGSNQPQHF | TGTGCCAGCAGCCAAGATTGGGGTAGCAATCAGCCCCAGCATTTT | TRBV4-2 | many | TRBJ1-5 | NA
CASSDSGRTEAFF | TGCGCCAGCAGTGATAGTGGGAGGACTGAAGCTTTCTTT | TRBV10-2 | many | TRBJ1-1 | NA
CASSSYRDGSYNEQFF | TGTGCCAGCAGTTCCTACAGGGACGGCTCCTACAATGAGCAGTTCTTC | TRBV27 | many | TRBJ2-1 | NA
CASSLARDSNYGYTF | TGCGCCAGCAGCTTGGCTCGGGACAGCAACTATGGCTACACCTTC | TRBV5-1 | many | TRBJ1-2 | TRBD1
CASRDWNTGELFF | TGTGCCAGCAGAGATTGGAACACCGGGGAGCTGTTTTTT | TRBV12-3/TRBV12-4 | many | TRBJ2-2 | NA
CASSYNIFTYEQYF | TGTGCCAGCAGCTATAACATATTTACCTACGAGCAGTACTTC | TRBV7-8 | many | TRBJ2-7 | NA
CASSYSSGDNQPQNF | TGTGCCAGCAGTTACTCGAGCGGAGACAATCAGCCCCAGAATTTT | TRBV6-5 | many | TRBJ1-5 | NA
CSAVRDDKTPQNF | TGCAGTGCCGTCCGGGACGACAAAACGCCCCAGAATTTT | TRBV20-1 | NA | TRBJ1-5 | NA
CASSGGQGKAFF | TGCGCCAGCAGCGGAGGACAGGGGAAAGCTTTCTTT | TRBV5-1 | many | TRBJ1-1 | TRBD1
CASSLDGKSSSYEQYF | TGTGCCAGCAGCCTCGATGGGAAAAGCAGCTCCTACGAGCAGTACTTC | TRBV9 | NA | TRBJ2-7 | NA
CASSIGHHNQPQHF | TGTGCCAGCAGTATCGGACATCATAATCAGCCCCAGCATTTT | TRBV6-2/TRBV6-3 | many | TRBJ1-5 | NA
CSAGQPRTGSLQETQYF | TGCAGTGCTGGCCAACCCCGGACAGGCTCTCTCCAAGAGACCCAGTACTTC | TRBV20-1 | many | TRBJ2-5 | TRBD1
CATSRDNSPLHF | TGTGCCACCAGCAGAGATAATTCACCCCTCCACTTT | TRBV15 | many | TRBJ1-6 | NA
CASSQVWNTEAFF | TGTGCCAGCAGCCAAGTGTGGAACACTGAAGCTTTCTTT | TRBV3-1 | many | TRBJ1-1 | NA
CSAASGETQYF | TGCAGTGCCGCCTCGGGTGAGACCCAGTACTTC | TRBV20-1 | many | TRBJ2-5 | NA
CASSFPRRLAGSTDTQYF | TGTGCCAGCAGCTTCCCCAGACGACTAGCGGGGAGCACAGATACGCAGTATTTT | TRBV7-9 | many | TRBJ2-3 | TRBD2
CASSQDSGDYSPLNF | TGCGCCAGCAGCCAAGATTCTGGTGACTATTCACCCCTCAACTTT | TRBV4-1 | many | TRBJ1-6 | NA
CASSYYRGLNTEAFF | TGTGCCAGCAGTTACTATCGGGGTTTGAACACTGAAGCTTTCTTT | TRBV6-2/TRBV6-3 | many | TRBJ1-1 | NA
CASSPGLLTYTGELFF | TGCGCCAGCAGCCCTGGACTTTTAACTTACACCGGGGAGCTGTTTTTT | TRBV5-1 | many | TRBJ2-2 | NA
CASSLPRQVYGYTF | TGTGCCAGCAGCCTCCCGAGACAGGTCTATGGCTACACCTTC | TRBV7-2 | many | TRBJ1-2 | NA
CSASKLANTGELFF | TGCAGTGCTAGTAAATTGGCGAACACCGGGGAGCTGTTTTTT | TRBV20-1 | many | TRBJ2-2 | NA
CASSPTGLNQPQHF | TGTGCCAGCTCACCGACAGGGCTGAATCAGCCCCAGCATTTT | TRBV18 | many | TRBJ1-5 | TRBD1
CASSLTGEPNTGELFF | TGCGCCAGCAGCCTCACAGGGGAACCGAACACCGGGGAGCTGTTTTTT | TRBV5-1 | many | TRBJ2-2 | TRBD1
CASSPEGGLYEQYF | TGTGCCAGCAGCCCCGAGGGGGGGCTTTACGAGCAGTACTTC | TRBV6-6 | many | TRBJ2-7 | NA
CASSLSGDRGNYGYTF | TGTGCCAGCAGTTTATCAGGAGACAGGGGTAACTATGGCTACACCTTC | TRBV27 | NA | TRBJ1-2 | TRBD1
CASSFRGLTGFSMNTEAFF | TGTGCCAGCAGTTTCCGTGGTCTGACAGGGTTCAGCATGAACACTGAAGCTTTCTTT | TRBV12-3/TRBV12-4 | many | TRBJ1-1 | TRBD1
CASSLGLPEQYF | TGTGCCAGCAGCCTAGGTCTCCCCGAGCAGTACTTC | TRBV12-3/TRBV12-4 | many | TRBJ2-7 | NA
CASSSGGFPYEQYF | TGTGCCAGCAGCTCGGGCGGGTTTCCCTACGAGCAGTACTTC | TRBV27 | few | TRBJ2-7 | NA